This TCR beta chain was retrieved from a study of T cells in Graves' hyperthyroidism and ophthalmopathy. General study results and limits: Ophthalmopathy was separated from stable hyperthyroidism by a 13 V-J model. Most thyroid clonotypes expanded above 0.001 appeared in blood too.

This clonotype was counted ten times or more. Its specificity is not known. The CDR3 regions of TCR beta were amplified from RNA transcripts. Carried out on the TCR CDR3, a first-round RT-PCR used the HTBI primer set. TCRdb recomputed calls from the multiplex PCR reads with MiXCR, one row per CDR3 protein. The sample lists some 460,000 distinct CDR3 sequences; roughly 14% were seen once. These patients, aged 18 to 65, had recently diagnosed hyperthyroidism lasting under 2 months. V lost 0 bases and J 5 bases, leaving 10 bases between the germline ends. The CDR3 is 14 amino acids. The germline V gene encodes CDR1 LGHDT and CDR2 YNNKEL (reference sequence).

The chain has TRBV3-1 and TRBJ1-2; a possible D gene is TRBD1 (5 bases). The sequenced sample was blood. This receptor was identified in a woman between 18 and 29 years old with Graves' hyperthyroidism. The chain's CDR3 is CASSQDAGLYGYTF. For the CDR3, the DNA is TGTGCCAGCAGCCAAGATGCGGGACTATATGGCTACACCTTC.